This T cell receptor beta chain originates from a study of T cells in Graves' hyperthyroidism and ophthalmopathy (dated by TCRdb to about 2019). Regarding the complete study: Peripheral blood was sampled at the time of initial diagnosis, prior to any treatment. A discovery cohort of roughly 100 patients, about 43 with Graves' ophthalmopathy and under 60 with stable Graves' hyperthyroidism, was used to find distinguishing TCR V-J signatures. Thyroid tissue and blood T-cell repertoires from roughly 6 Graves' hyperthyroidism patients were also compared in the study. An independent validation cohort of under 20 hyperthyroidism patients and 17 patients who later progressed to ophthalmopathy tested prospective prediction of ophthalmopathy. The 100 discovery patients were divided at random into training and test sets in a 7:3 ratio. TCR Vbeta CDR3 sequencing of 135 peripheral blood samples (43 ophthalmopathy, about 80 hyperthyroidism and about 17 progressor patients) is reported in the paper. After sampling, hyperthyroidism patients received methimazole starting at 30 mg daily, and ophthalmopathy patients received high-dose intravenous methylprednisolone.

Results and caveats for the whole study, not just this receptor: No statistical method was used to set the sample size in advance, and investigators knew the group allocation. A 13 V-J signature model separated ophthalmopathy from stable hyperthyroidism, with roughly 88% sensitivity and 81.08% specificity in cross-validation and 80%/75% in testing. Most expanded thyroid clonotypes (frequency above 0.001) were also found in blood, which suggests that blood repertoires may mirror thyroid immune responses. In validation, the model predicted progression to ophthalmopathy with about 71% sensitivity and less than 75% specificity, a median of 6.5 months before onset.

Moderately to severely active disease, a Clinical Activity Score of at least 3, a NOSPECS grade of at least 4, and a duration under 3 months were present in ophthalmopathy patients. Patients with uncontrolled infections, other autoimmune diseases, pregnancy or lactation were excluded. Diagnoses were established on the basis of clinical symptoms, serum thyroxine and TRAb, thyroid ultrasound, and orbital computed tomography. PBMCs were separated from 8 to 10 ml of fresh peripheral blood using Ficoll-Paque density gradient centrifugation. Trizol reagent was used to extract total RNA, and RNA quality was then checked on an Agilent 2100 Bioanalyzer. This clonotype was observed many times. Its antigen remains undetermined. The record has no base qualities; no much larger clone is one base away. TCR beta CDR3 regions were amplified from RNA transcripts. For the first round of RT-PCR on the TCR CDR3, the HTBI primer set was used together with the Qiagen OneStep RT-PCR kit. Libraries were constructed in a second round of multiplex PCR, after which size selection and purification were carried out. Paired-end sequencing of the libraries was performed with 100 bp reads on an Illumina HiSeq2000. From the authors' description of their analysis: SOAPnuke was used to process the raw data, with reads discarded if the reads contained adapters or uncalled bases, had a mean Phred below 15, or lacked an exact constant-primer or identifier match. COPE v1.2.5 was used to merge high-quality paired reads, and clonotypes were defined as unique nucleotide sequences. MiTCR v1.1 was used to align clonotypes to the IMGT TRBV, TRBD and TRBJ reference segments. Only V-J combinations with frequency above 0.0001, covering 99% to 99.2% of repertoires, were analysed. A TCS score was defined as the ratio between F50 (clonal expansion) and ExV (chaos), using BLOSUM62-based TCRdist between CDR3 peptides within each V-J. Welch's t-statistics and random forest reduced fewer than 550 V-J features to about 13, which were used in a naive Bayes classifier (R e1071). The raw public reads went through TCRdb reprocessing: fastp at Q25, MiXCR clone calling, in-frame beta chains kept. Each CDR3 protein appears once, grouped with its most common genes and DNA. TCRdb assigned the V and J calls; the authors' analysis was not used. Counted in this sample were about 520,000 distinct CDR3 sequences; roughly a quarter of them appeared once. 11% of the sample is in the top ten clones.

V and J are truncated by 0 bases and 10 bases respectively, leaving an intervening sequence of 9 bases. The cysteine opens and the phenylalanine closes a CDR3 of 12 amino acids. The retained sequence is limited to the CDR3, 36 bases, with the frame set at the first base. This clonotype was sampled from a woman aged 25 to 45 with Graves' ophthalmopathy. Here the chain combines TRBV12-3 or TRBV12-4 and TRBJ1-1; a tentative D call is TRBD1 (5 bases match). Sequencing was done on a sample of blood. In nucleotide form, the sequence is TGTGCCAGCAGTTTAGCCGGGGCTACAGCTTTCTTT. This gives the protein CASSLAGATAFF.